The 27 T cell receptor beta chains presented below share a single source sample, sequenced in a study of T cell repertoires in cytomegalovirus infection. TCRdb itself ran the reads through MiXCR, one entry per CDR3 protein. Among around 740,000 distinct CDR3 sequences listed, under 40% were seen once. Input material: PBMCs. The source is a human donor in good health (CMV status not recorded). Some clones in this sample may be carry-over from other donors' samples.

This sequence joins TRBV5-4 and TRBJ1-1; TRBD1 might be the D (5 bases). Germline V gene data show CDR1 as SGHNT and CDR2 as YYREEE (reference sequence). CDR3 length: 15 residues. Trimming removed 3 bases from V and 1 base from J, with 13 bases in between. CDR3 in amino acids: CASSSLTEENTEAFF. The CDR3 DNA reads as TGTGCCAGCAGCTCGCTGACAGAAGAGAACACTGAAGCTTTCTTT.

The CDR3 is CASSLVLGFPDPGEQYF. For the CDR3, the DNA is TGTGCCAGCAGCTTAGTTTTAGGGTTTCCGGACCCGGGCGAGCAGTACTTC. The J gene is TRBJ2-7, the V gene TRBV11-2; D remains unclear. The CDR3 has 17 residues. Looked up from germline, CDR1 is SGHAT and CDR2 is FQNNGV. V was shortened by 1 base and J by 6 bases, with 22 bases between the two germline ends.

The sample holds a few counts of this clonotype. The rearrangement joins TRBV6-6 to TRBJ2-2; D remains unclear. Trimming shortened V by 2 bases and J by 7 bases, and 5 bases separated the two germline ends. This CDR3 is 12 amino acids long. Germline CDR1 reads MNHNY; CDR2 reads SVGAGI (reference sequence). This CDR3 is CASSYQNGELFF. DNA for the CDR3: TGTGCCAGCAGTTACCAAAACGGGGAGCTGTTTTTT.

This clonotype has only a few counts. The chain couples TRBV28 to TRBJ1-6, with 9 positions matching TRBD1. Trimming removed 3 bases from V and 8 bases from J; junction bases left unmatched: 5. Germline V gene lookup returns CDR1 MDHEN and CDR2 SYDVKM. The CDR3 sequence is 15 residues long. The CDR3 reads CASSLVGTGYSPLHF. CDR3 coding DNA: TGTGCCAGCAGTTTGGTCGGGACAGGGTATTCACCCCTCCACTTT.

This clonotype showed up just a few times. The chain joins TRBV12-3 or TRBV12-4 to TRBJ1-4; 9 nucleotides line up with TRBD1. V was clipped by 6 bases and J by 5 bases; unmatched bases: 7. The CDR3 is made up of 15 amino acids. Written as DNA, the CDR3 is TGTGCCAGCAGCCCGCTAGGACAGGGGAATGAAAAACTGTTTTTT. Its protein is CASSPLGQGNEKLFF.

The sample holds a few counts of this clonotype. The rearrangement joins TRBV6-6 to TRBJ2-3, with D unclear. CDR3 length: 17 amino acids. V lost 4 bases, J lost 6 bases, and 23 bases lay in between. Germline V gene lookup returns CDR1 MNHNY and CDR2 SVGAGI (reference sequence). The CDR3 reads CASSLGGPRLDVDTQYF. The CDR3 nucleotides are TGTGCCAGCAGTTTAGGTGGACCCCGTCTTGATGTGGATACGCAGTATTTT.

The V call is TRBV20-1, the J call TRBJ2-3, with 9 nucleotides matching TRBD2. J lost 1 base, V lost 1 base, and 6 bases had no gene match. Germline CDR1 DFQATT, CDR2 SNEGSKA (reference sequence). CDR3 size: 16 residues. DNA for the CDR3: TGCAGTGCTAGAGTGGTAGCGGGGGCTCGCACAGATACGCAGTATTTT. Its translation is CSARVVAGARTDTQYF.

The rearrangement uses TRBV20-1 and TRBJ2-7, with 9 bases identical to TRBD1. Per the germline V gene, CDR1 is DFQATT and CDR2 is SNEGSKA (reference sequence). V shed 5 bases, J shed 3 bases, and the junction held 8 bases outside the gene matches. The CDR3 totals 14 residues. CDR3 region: CSAYPGQGIYEQYF. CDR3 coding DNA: TGCAGTGCTTACCCGGGACAGGGTATCTACGAGCAGTACTTC.

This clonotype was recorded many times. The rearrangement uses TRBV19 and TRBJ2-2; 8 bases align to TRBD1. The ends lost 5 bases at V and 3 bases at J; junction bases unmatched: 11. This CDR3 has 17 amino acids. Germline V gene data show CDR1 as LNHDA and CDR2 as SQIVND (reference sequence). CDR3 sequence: CASSPQGARVDTGELFF. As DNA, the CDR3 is TGTGCCAGTAGTCCCCAGGGGGCGAGAGTGGACACCGGGGAGCTGTTTTTT.

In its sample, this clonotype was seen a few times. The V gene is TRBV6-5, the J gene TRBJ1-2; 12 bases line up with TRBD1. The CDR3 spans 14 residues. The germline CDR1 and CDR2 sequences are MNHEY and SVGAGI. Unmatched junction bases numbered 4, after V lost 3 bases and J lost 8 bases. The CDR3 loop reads CASSYSGTGGGYTF. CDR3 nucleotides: TGTGCCAGCAGTTATTCCGGGACAGGGGGCGGCTACACCTTC.

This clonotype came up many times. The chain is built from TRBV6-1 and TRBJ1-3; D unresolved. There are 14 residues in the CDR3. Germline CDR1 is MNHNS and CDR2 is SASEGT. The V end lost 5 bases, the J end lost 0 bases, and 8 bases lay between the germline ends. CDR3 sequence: CASSSRTSGNTIYF. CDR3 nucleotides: TGTGCCAGCAGTTCGCGGACCTCTGGAAACACCATATATTTT.

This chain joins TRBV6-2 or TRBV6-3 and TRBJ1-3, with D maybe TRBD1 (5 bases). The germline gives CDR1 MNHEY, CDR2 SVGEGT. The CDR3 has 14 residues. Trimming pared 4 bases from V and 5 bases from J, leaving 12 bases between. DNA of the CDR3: TGTGCCAGCAGTTTGGAAAGGGGAAGAAACACCATATATTTT. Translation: CASSLERGRNTIYF.

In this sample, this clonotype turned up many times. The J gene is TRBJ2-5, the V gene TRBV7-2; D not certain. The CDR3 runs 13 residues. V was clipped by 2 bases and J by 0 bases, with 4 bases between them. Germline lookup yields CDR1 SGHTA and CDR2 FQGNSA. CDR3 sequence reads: CASSLTNQETQYF. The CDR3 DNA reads TGTGCCAGCAGCTTAACTAACCAAGAGACCCAGTACTTC. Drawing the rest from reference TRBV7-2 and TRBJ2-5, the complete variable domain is GAGVSQSPSNKVTEKGKDVELRCDPISGHTALYWYRQSLGQGLEFLIYFQGNSAPDKSGLPSDRFSAERTGGSVSTLTIQRTQQEDSAVYLCASSLTNQETQYFGPGTRLLVL.

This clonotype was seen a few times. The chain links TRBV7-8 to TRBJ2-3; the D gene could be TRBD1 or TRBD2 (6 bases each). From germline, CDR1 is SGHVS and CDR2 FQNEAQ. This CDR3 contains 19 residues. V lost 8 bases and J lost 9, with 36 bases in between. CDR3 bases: TGTGCCAGCTATCCCCAAATCCGGGGGACGGACAGCCTTAGGGACACGCAGTATTTT. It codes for CASYPQIRGTDSLRDTQYF.

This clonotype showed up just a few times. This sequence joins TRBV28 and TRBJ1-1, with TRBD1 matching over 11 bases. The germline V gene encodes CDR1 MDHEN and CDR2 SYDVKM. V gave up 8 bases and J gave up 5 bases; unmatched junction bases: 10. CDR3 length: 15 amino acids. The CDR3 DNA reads TGTGCCAGCCGCTCAGGGACAGGGGGTGTTACTGAAGCTTTCTTT. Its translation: CASRSGTGGVTEAFF.

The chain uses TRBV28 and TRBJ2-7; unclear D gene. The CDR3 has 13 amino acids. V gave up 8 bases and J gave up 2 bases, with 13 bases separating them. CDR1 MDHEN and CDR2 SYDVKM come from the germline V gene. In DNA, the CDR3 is TGTGCCAGCGCAGGCAGTGGGGCCTACGAGCAGTACTTC. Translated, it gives CASAGSGAYEQYF.

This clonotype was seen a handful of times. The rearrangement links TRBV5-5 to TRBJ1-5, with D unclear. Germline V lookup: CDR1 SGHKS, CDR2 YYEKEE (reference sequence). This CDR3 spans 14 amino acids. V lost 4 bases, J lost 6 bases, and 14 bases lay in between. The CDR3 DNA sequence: TGTGCCAGCAGCCCCCGGGGAGTGCCTCAGCCCCAGCATTTT. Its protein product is CASSPRGVPQPQHF.

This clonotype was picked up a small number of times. The CDR3 protein is CASRRDEGSGAFF. CDR3 in DNA: TGTGCCAGCAGAAGGGATGAAGGGTCCGGAGCTTTCTTT. The chain has TRBV25-1 and TRBJ1-1; D is unclear. The CDR3 length is 13 residues. The V end lost 6 bases, the J end lost 10 bases, and 18 bases lay between the germline ends. CDR1 is MGHDK and CDR2 is SYGVNS in the germline V gene.

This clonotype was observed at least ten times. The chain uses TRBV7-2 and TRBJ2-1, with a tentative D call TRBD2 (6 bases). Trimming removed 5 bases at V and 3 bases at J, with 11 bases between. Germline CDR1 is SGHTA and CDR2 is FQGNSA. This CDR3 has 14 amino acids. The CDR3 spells CASSRDSYYNEQFF. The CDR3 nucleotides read TGTGCCAGCAGCCGGGACTCCTACTACAATGAGCAGTTCTTC.

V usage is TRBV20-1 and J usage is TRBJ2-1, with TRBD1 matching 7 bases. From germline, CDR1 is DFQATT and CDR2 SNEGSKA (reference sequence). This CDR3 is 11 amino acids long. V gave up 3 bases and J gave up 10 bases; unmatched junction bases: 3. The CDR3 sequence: CSARYRGEQFF. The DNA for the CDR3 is TGCAGTGCTAGGTACAGGGGCGAGCAGTTCTTC.

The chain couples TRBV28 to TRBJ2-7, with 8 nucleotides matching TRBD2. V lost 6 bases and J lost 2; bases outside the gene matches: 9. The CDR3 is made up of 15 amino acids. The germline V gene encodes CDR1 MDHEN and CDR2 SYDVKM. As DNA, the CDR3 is TGTGCCAGCAGGACCAGACTAGCGTCACCCTACGAGCAGTACTTC. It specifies CASRTRLASPYEQYF. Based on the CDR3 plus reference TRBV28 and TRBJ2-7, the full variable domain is DVKVTQSSRYLVKRTGEKVFLECVQDMDHENMFWYRQDPGLGLRLIYFSYDVKMKEKGDIPEGYSVSREKKERFSLILESASTNQTSMYLCASRTRLASPYEQYFGPGTRLTVT.

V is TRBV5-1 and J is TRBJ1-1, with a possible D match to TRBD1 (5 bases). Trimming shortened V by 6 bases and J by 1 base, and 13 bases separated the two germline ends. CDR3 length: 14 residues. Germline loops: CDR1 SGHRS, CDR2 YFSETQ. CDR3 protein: CASKTQGGNTEAFF. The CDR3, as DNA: TGCGCCAGCAAAACGCAGGGAGGGAACACTGAAGCTTTCTTT. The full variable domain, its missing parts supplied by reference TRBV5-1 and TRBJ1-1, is KAGVTQTPRYLIKTRGQQVTLSCSPISGHRSVSWYQQTPGQGLQFLFEYFSETQRNKGNFPGRFSGRQFSNSRSEMNVSTLELGDSALYLCASKTQGGNTEAFFGQGTRLTVV.

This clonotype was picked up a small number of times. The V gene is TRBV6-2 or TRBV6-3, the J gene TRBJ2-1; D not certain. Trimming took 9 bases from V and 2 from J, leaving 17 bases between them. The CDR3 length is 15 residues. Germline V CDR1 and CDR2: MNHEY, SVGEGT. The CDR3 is CASEKGWLAYNEQFF. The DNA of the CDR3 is TGTGCCAGTGAGAAAGGGTGGTTAGCCTACAATGAGCAGTTCTTC.

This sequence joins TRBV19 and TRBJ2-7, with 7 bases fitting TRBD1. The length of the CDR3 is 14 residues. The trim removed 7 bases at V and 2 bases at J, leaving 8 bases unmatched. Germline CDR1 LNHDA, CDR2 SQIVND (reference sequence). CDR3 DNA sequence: TGTGCCAGTACCCCCGGCCAGGGGGCCTACGAGCAGTACTTC. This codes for CASTPGQGAYEQYF.

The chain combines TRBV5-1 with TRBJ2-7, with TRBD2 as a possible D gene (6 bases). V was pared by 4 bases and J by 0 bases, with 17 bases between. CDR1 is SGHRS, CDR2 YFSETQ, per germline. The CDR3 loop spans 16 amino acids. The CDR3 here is CASSPVGGSSSYEQYF. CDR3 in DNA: TGCGCCAGCAGCCCGGTGGGGGGATCGAGCTCCTACGAGCAGTACTTC.

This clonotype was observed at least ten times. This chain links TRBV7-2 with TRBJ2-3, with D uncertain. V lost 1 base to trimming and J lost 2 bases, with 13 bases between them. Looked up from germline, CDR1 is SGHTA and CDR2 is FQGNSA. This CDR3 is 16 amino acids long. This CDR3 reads CASSLEGSLITDTQYF. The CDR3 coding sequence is TGTGCCAGCAGCTTAGAAGGCTCGCTGATCACAGATACGCAGTATTTT.

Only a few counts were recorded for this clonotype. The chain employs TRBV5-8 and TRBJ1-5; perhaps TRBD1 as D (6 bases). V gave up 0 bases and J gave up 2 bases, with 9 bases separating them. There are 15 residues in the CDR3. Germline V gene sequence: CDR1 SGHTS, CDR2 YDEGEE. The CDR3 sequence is CASSLGNRGNQPQHF. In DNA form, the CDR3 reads TGTGCCAGCAGCTTGGGGAACAGGGGCAATCAGCCCCAGCATTTT.